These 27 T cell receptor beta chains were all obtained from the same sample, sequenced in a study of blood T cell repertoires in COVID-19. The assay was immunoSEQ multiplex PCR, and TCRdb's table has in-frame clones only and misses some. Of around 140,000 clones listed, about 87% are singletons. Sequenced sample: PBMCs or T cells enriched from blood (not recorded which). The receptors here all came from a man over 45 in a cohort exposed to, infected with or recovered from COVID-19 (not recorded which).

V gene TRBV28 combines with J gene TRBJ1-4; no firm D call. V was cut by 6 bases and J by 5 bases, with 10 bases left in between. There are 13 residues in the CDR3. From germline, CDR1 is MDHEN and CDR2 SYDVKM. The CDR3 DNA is TGTGCCAGCAGCCGGCGGCCCAATGAAAAACTGTTTTTT. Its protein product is CASSRRPNEKLFF.

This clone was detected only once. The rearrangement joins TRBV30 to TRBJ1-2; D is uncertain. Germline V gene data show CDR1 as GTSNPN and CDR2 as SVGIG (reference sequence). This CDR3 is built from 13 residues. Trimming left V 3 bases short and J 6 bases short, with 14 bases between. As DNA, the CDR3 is TGTGCCTGGAGGCGGGAGGTGCAGGATGGCTACACCTTC. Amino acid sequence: CAWRREVQDGYTF. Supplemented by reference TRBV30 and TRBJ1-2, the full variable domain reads SQTIHQWPATLVQPVGSPLSLECTVEGTSNPNLYWYRQAAGRGLQLLFYSVGIGQISSEVPQNLSASRPQDRQFILSSKKLLLSDSGFYLCAWRREVQDGYTFGSGTRLTVV.

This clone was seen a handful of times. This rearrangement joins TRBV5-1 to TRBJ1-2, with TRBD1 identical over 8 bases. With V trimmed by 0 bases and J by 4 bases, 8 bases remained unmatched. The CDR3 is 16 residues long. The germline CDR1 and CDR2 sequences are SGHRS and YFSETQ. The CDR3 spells CASSLAGDRPSYGYTF. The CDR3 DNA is TGCGCCAGCAGCTTGGCGGGGGACAGGCCATCCTATGGCTACACCTTC.

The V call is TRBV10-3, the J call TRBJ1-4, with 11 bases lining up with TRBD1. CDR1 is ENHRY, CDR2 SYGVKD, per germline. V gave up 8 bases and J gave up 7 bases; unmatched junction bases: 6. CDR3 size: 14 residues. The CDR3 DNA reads TGTGCCATCGGGACAGGGGGTGACGGTGAAAAACTGTTTTTT. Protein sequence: CAIGTGGDGEKLFF.

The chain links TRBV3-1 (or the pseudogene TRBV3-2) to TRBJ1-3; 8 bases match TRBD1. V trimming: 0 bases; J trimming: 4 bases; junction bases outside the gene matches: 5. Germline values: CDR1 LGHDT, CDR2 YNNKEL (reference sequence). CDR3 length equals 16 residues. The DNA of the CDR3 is TGTGCCAGCAGCCAAGATTACAGGGGGGTCGGAAACACCATATATTTT. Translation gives CASSQDYRGVGNTIYF.

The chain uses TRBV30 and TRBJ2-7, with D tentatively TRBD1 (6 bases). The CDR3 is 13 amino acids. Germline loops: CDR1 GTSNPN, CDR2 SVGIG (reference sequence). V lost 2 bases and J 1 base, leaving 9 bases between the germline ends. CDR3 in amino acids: CAWSRGGSYEQYF. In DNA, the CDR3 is TGTGCCTGGAGTCGAGGGGGTTCCTACGAGCAGTACTTC.

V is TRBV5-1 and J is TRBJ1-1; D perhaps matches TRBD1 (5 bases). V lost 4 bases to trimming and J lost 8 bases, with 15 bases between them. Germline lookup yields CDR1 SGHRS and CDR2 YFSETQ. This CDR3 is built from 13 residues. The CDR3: CASSLAGSQEAFF. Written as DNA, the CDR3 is TGCGCCAGCAGCCTGGCAGGGTCCCAGGAAGCTTTCTTT.

DNA of the CDR3: TGTGCCAGCAGCCAGGGACAGGGGCTGGCGGCCAACGTCCTGACTTTC. It translates to CASSQGQGLAANVLTF. The genes are TRBV3-1 (or the pseudogene TRBV3-2) and TRBJ2-6; 10 nucleotides agree with TRBD1. The trim removed 3 bases at V and 6 bases at J, leaving 5 bases unmatched. Germline CDR1 and CDR2: LGHDT and YNNKEL (reference sequence). The CDR3 is made up of 16 amino acids.

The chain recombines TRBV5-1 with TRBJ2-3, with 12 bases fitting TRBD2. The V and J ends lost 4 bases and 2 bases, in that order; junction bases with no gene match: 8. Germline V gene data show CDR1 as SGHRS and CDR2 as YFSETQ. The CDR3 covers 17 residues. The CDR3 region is CASSLRLAGALTDTQYF. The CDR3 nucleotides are TGCGCCAGCAGCCTTAGACTAGCGGGAGCCCTCACAGATACGCAGTATTTT.

CDR3 DNA: TGTGCCAGCGGGGCCGGGCAGGGCAATCAGCCCCAGCATTTT. Encoded protein: CASGAGQGNQPQHF. The V and J genes are TRBV28 and TRBJ1-5; D perhaps matches TRBD1 (5 bases). Germline CDR1 and CDR2: MDHEN and SYDVKM. The CDR3 has 14 residues. V was shortened by 8 bases and J by 2 bases, with 13 bases between the two germline ends.

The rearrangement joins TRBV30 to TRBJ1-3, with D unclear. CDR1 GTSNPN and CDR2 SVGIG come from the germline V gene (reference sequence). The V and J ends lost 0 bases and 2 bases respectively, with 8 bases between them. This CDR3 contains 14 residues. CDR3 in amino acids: CAWSVPEAGNTIYF. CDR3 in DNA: TGTGCCTGGAGTGTACCGGAGGCTGGAAACACCATATATTTT.

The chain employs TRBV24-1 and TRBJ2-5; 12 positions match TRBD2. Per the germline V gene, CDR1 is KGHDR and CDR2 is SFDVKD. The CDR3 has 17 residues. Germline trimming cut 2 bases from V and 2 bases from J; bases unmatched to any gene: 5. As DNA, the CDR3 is TGTGCCACCAGTGATTACCCTGGACTAGCGGGGCAAGAGACCCAGTACTTC. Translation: CATSDYPGLAGQETQYF.

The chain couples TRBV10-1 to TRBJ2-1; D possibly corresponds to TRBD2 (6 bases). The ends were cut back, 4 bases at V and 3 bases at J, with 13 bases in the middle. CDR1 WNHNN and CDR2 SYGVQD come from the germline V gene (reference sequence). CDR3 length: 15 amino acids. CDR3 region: CASSGSSSGYNEQFF. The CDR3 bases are TGCGCCAGCAGTGGATCTAGTAGCGGCTACAATGAGCAGTTCTTC.

The CDR3 here is CASNRYSLNTEAFF. In DNA, the CDR3 is TGTGCCAGCAACCGGTACAGTCTGAACACTGAAGCTTTCTTT. The chain couples TRBV5-4 to TRBJ1-1; D gene unclear. This CDR3 comprises 14 residues. Germline V lookup: CDR1 SGHNT, CDR2 YYREEE (reference sequence). V lost 6 bases, J lost 0 bases, and 12 bases lay in between.

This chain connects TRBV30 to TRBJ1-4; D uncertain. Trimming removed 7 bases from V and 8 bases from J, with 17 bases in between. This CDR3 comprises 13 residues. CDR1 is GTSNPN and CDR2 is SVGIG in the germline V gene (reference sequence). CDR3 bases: TGTGCCTCCAGTGAAGGTCTAGGAGAAAAACTGTTTTTT. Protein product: CASSEGLGEKLFF.

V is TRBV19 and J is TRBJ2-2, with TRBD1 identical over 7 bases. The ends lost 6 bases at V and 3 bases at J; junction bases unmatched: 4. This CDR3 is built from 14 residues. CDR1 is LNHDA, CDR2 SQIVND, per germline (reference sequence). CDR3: CASRITGDTGELFF. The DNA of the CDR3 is TGTGCCAGTAGGATTACAGGGGACACCGGGGAGCTGTTTTTT.

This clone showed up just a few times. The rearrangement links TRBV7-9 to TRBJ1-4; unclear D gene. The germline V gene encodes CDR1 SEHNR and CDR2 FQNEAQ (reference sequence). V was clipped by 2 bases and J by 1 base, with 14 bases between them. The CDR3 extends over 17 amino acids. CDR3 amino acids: CASSLTLARGTNEKLFF. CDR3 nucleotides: TGTGCCAGCAGCTTAACACTAGCACGGGGAACTAATGAAAAACTGTTTTTT.

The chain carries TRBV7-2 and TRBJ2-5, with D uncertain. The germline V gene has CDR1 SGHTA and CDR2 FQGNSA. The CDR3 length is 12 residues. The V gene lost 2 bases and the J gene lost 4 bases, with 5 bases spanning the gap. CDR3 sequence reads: CASSLLVETQYF. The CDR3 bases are TGTGCCAGCAGCTTATTAGTAGAGACCCAGTACTTC.

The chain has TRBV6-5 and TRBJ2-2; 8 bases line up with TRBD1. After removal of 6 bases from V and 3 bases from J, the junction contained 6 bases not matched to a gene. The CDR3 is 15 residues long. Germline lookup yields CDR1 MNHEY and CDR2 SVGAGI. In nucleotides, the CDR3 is TGTGCCAGCAGAGGACAGGGCCAATACACCGGGGAGCTGTTTTTT. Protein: CASRGQGQYTGELFF.

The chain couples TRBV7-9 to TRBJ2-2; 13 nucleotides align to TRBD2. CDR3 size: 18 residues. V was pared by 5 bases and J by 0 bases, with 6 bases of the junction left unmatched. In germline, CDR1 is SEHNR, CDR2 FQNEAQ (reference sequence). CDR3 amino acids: CASSQTSGRMANTGELFF. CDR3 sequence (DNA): TGTGCCAGCAGCCAGACTAGCGGGAGGATGGCGAACACCGGGGAGCTGTTTTTT.

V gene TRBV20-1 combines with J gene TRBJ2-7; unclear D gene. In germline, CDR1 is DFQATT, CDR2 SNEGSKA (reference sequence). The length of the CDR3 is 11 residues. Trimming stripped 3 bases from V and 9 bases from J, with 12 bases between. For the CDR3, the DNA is TGCAGTGCTAGGGTCCTCGACTGGCAGTACTTC. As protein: CSARVLDWQYF.

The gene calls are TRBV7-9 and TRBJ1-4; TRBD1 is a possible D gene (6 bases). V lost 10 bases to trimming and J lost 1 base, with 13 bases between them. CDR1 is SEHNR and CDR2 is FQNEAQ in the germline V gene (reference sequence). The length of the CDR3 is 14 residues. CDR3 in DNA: TGTGCCACCCTCGCACAGGGAACTAATGAAAAACTGTTTTTT. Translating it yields CATLAQGTNEKLFF.

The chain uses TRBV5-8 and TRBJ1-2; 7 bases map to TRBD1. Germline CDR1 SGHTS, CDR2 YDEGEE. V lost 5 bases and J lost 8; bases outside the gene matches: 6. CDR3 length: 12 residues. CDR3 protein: CASRRQGLGYTF. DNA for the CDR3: TGTGCCAGCAGAAGACAGGGTCTCGGCTACACCTTC.

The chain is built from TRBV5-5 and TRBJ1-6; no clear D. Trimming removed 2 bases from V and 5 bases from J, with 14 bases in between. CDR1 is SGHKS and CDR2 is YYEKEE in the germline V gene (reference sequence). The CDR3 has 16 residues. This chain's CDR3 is CASSLSHPENNSPLHF. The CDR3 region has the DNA TGTGCCAGCAGCTTAAGTCACCCCGAGAATAATTCACCCCTCCACTTT.

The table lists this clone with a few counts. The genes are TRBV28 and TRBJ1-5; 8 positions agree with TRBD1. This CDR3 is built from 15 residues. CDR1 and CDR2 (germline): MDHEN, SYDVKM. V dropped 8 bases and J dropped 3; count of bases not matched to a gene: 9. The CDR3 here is CASGPTGAPNQPQHF. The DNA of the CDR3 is TGTGCCAGCGGGCCGACAGGGGCCCCCAATCAGCCCCAGCATTTT.

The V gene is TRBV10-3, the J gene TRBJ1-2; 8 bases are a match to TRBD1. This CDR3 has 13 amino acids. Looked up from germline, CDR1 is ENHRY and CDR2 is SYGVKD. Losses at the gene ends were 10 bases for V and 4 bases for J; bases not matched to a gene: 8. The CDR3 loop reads CATSGGLFYGYTF. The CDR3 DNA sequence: TGTGCCACCTCAGGGGGCCTTTTCTATGGCTACACCTTC.

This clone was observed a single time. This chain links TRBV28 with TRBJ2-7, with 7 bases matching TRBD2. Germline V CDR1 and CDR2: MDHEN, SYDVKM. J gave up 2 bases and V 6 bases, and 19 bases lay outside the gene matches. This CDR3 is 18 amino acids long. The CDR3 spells CASSPAVLSGMRPYEQYF. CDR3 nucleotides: TGTGCCAGCAGCCCCGCCGTTCTAAGCGGGATGCGGCCCTACGAGCAGTACTTC. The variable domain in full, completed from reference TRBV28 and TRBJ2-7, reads DVKVTQSSRYLVKRTGEKVFLECVQDMDHENMFWYRQDPGLGLRLIYFSYDVKMKEKGDIPEGYSVSREKKERFSLILESASTNQTSMYLCASSPAVLSGMRPYEQYFGPGTRLTVT.